This T cell receptor (beta chain) came from a study of tumor-infiltrating lymphocytes in primary liver carcinoma. Study findings and constraints: The 250 largest clones made up significantly more of tumor than blood repertoires (p = 0.039). In tumor-adjacent and tumor-blood pairs, overlap was lower than in tumor region pairs.

Worth noting for this clonotype: Its antigen is as yet unknown.

The junction had 6 bases not matched to a gene; V was cut back by 6 bases and J by 1 base. Germline V CDR1 and CDR2: DFQATT, SNEGSKA (reference sequence). This CDR3 comprises 15 residues. The approximately 17-32 mg bulk tissue piece was not sorted before simultaneous RNA and DNA extraction. Synthesis of TCR beta cDNA was carried out from approximately 470 ng total RNA with a constant-region primer. ARM-PCR, slightly modified, supplied the TCR beta libraries through three nested multiplex PCR rounds. Primers for the first two PCR rounds were TRBV1-TRBV30 forward primers and a C-beta reverse primer (roughly 9 cycles per round). TCRdb re-called the multiplex PCR reads with MiXCR, one entry per CDR3 protein. The sample lists about 92,000 distinct CDR3 sequences, approximately 72% occurring once.

The chain has TRBV20-1 and TRBJ2-1, with 10 bases aligning to TRBD2. The sequence came from a man between 35 and 55 years old with primary liver carcinoma and hepatitis B virus infection. Material: tumor-adjacent normal liver tissue. CDR3 in DNA: TGCAGTGCCATCGGACTAGCGGAATCCTACAATGAGCAGTTCTTC. Translating gives CSAIGLAESYNEQFF.